A single sample gave rise to the 19 T cell receptor beta chains below, sequenced in a study of human versus mouse CDR3 diversity and MHC coevolution. Generated by immunoSEQ multiplex PCR, the TCRdb table keeps only in-frame clones and is missing some. The sample lists more than 60,000 clones; 85% to 95% were seen once. The sequenced sample was naive CD4+ T cells from blood. Subset reported: CD45RO-negative CD62L-positive naive CD4 T cells. These receptors were collected from a person between 25 and 75 years old in good health.

The CDR3 loop is CASSEGQGAINQPQHF. Here the CDR3 DNA reads TGTGCCAGCAGTGAAGGACAGGGGGCGATCAATCAGCCCCAGCATTTT. The J gene is TRBJ1-5, the V gene TRBV6-1; 10 nucleotides match TRBD1. V was pared by 1 base and J by 3 bases, with 3 bases of the junction left unmatched. Germline assignment: CDR1 MNHNS and CDR2 SASEGT. The CDR3 has 16 residues.

In this sample, this clone turned up once. The chain is built from TRBV27 and TRBJ1-1; 9 nucleotides match TRBD1. The CDR3 is 15 amino acids. The germline V gene encodes CDR1 MNHEY and CDR2 SMNVEV (reference sequence). Unmatched junction bases numbered 9, after V lost 6 bases and J lost 4 bases. This CDR3 is CASRNTGGSGTEAFF. As DNA, the CDR3 is TGTGCCAGCAGAAACACAGGGGGCAGTGGCACTGAAGCTTTCTTT.

The chain couples TRBV5-1 to TRBJ2-7, with 7 bases aligning to TRBD2. The junction had 4 bases not matched to a gene; V was cut back by 4 bases and J by 0 bases. The CDR3 spans 14 residues. CDR1 and CDR2 from the germline V gene are SGHRS and YFSETQ. CDR3 sequence (DNA): TGCGCCAGCAGCCCGAGCGGGACCTCCTACGAGCAGTACTTC. This gives the protein CASSPSGTSYEQYF.

This CDR3 is CAIRPGVAGTDTQYF. CDR3 DNA sequence: TGTGCCATCAGACCCGGGGTAGCGGGGACCGATACGCAGTATTTT. This sequence joins TRBV10-3 and TRBJ2-3; TRBD2 aligns across 8 bases. J lost 6 bases, V lost 6 bases, and 11 bases had no gene match. This CDR3 comprises 15 residues. Germline loops: CDR1 ENHRY, CDR2 SYGVKD.

The chain couples TRBV2 to TRBJ2-1; D may be TRBD2 (5 bases). Germline values: CDR1 SNHLY, CDR2 FYNNEI. Trimming removed 8 bases at V and 3 bases at J, with 8 bases between. The CDR3 length is 12 residues. CDR3 DNA: TGTGCCAGCCAACGGGGCTACAATGAGCAGTTCTTC. Translated, it gives CASQRGYNEQFF.

This sequence joins TRBV19 and TRBJ2-2, with D possibly TRBD1 on 6 matching bases. CDR3 size: 17 residues. Germline assignment: CDR1 LNHDA and CDR2 SQIVND (reference sequence). V lost 2 bases and J 6 bases, leaving 19 bases between the germline ends. CDR3 nucleotide sequence: TGTGCCAGTAGTATAAAGGGCGCAGGGGTCGTCCCCGGGGAGCTGTTTTTT. It specifies CASSIKGAGVVPGELFF. Filled out from reference TRBV19 and TRBJ2-2, the complete variable domain reads DGGITQSPKYLFRKEGQNVTLSCEQNLNHDAMYWYRQDPGQGLRLIYYSQIVNDFQKGDIAEGYSVSREKKESFPLTVTSAQKNPTAFYLCASSIKGAGVVPGELFFGEGSRLTVL.

V and J are TRBV6-4 and TRBJ1-4; 9 bases fit TRBD1. V was pared by 6 bases and J by 6 bases, with 5 bases of the junction left unmatched. The CDR3 is 14 residues long. The germline CDR1 and CDR2 sequences are MRHNA and SNTAGT. The CDR3: CASRGRTGDEKLFF. The CDR3 DNA sequence: TGTGCCAGCAGGGGGAGGACAGGGGATGAAAAACTGTTTTTT.

This CDR3 is CASSLYSEAFF. CDR3 DNA: TGTGCCAGCAGCTTGTACTCTGAAGCTTTCTTT. This rearrangement joins TRBV5-6 to TRBJ1-1, with D hard to call. The CDR3 covers 11 residues. CDR1 and CDR2 (germline): SGHDT, YYEEEE. V shed 1 base and J shed 6 bases, with 4 bases lying between them.

The chain uses TRBV2 and TRBJ2-6; 7 bases map to TRBD1. The CDR3 has 17 residues. Germline-derived CDR1 and CDR2 are SNHLY and FYNNEI. Germline trimming cut 7 bases from V and 1 base from J; bases unmatched to any gene: 10. In DNA form, the CDR3 reads TGTGCCAGCATGGGGTCGACAGGGTCTTCTGGGGCCAACGTCCTGACTTTC. Residues: CASMGSTGSSGANVLTF.

The chain combines TRBV7-9 with TRBJ2-1; 9 bases are a match to TRBD2. CDR1 is SEHNR and CDR2 is FQNEAQ in the germline V gene (reference sequence). The V and J ends lost 4 bases and 6 bases, in that order; junction bases with no gene match: 4. The CDR3 is 14 amino acids. CDR3 DNA sequence: TGTGCCAGCAGCTCCCCGGGACTAGCCAATGAGCAGTTCTTC. Its protein is CASSSPGLANEQFF.

This chain uses TRBV29-1 with TRBJ2-3; weak D call: TRBD1 (5 bases). The V end lost 7 bases, the J end lost 6 bases, and 17 bases lay between the germline ends. Per the germline V gene, CDR1 is SQVTM and CDR2 is ANQGSEA. There are 13 residues in the CDR3. The CDR3 here is CSAKQVLMDTQYF. In DNA, the CDR3 is TGCAGCGCTAAACAGGTCTTGATGGATACGCAGTATTTT.

The rearrangement uses TRBV21-1 and TRBJ2-1; the table calls TRBD2, which could not be checked here. TRBV21-1 is given as a pseudogene. The CDR3 covers 17 residues. CDR3 DNA sequence: TGTGCCAGCAGCTATCTAGAGAGCGCGAGCTCCTACAATGAGCAGTTCTTC. Translating it yields CASSYLESASSYNEQFF.

A note on this clone: The junction does not match germline at one end; this may be a read error. The chain combines TRBV27 with TRBJ2-7; 9 nucleotides match TRBD1. The CDR3 loop spans 13 amino acids. CDR1 is MNHEY, CDR2 SMNVEV, per germline (reference sequence). CDR3 DNA sequence: TGTGCCAGCAGTATACAGGGGGCATGGGCCATCCACTTC. Its translation is CASSIQGAWAIHF.

This clone was picked up one time. The DNA for the CDR3 is TGTGCCAGCAGTGATTATGGACAGGGGACTGAAGCTTTCTTT. This sequence encodes CASSDYGQGTEAFF. The genes are TRBV25-1 and TRBJ1-1; 9 bases fit TRBD1. This CDR3 comprises 14 residues. CDR1 is MGHDK, CDR2 SYGVNS, per germline. The V segment lost 3 bases and the J segment 5 bases; nucleotides outside the gene matches: 4.

The rearrangement links TRBV6-1 to TRBJ1-1; TRBD1 matches 8 bases. The CDR3 is made up of 14 amino acids. CDR1 MNHNS and CDR2 SASEGT come from the germline V gene. V shed 4 bases and J 4 bases; nucleotides not matched to a gene: 5. The CDR3 loop is CASSVKTGGTEAFF. The CDR3 DNA sequence: TGTGCCAGCAGTGTAAAAACAGGGGGCACTGAAGCTTTCTTT.

This chain links TRBV19 with TRBJ2-1; 14 nucleotides agree with TRBD2. The V gene end was trimmed by 5 bases and the J gene end by 4 bases; junction bases not matched to a gene: 1. Germline V lookup: CDR1 LNHDA, CDR2 SQIVND (reference sequence). The CDR3 length is 15 residues. CDR3 in DNA: TGTGCCAGTAGTCGACTAGCGGGAGGGTACAATGAGCAGTTCTTC. Its translation: CASSRLAGGYNEQFF.

The CDR3 DNA follows: TGTGCCAGTAGGGACCCGGGACTTCTGAACACTGAAGCTTTCTTT. Translating it yields CASRDPGLLNTEAFF. The genes are TRBV19 and TRBJ1-1; tentatively, D is TRBD1 (5 bases). V was cut by 6 bases and J by 0 bases, with 14 bases left in between. CDR1 and CDR2 (germline): LNHDA, SQIVND (reference sequence). This CDR3 region has 15 residues. Full variable domain (remainder filled in from reference TRBV19 and TRBJ1-1): DGGITQSPKYLFRKEGQNVTLSCEQNLNHDAMYWYRQDPGQGLRLIYYSQIVNDFQKGDIAEGYSVSREKKESFPLTVTSAQKNPTAFYLCASRDPGLLNTEAFFGQGTRLTVV.

The chain uses TRBV6-6 and TRBJ2-7; D remains unclear. The CDR3 length is 13 residues. V dropped 2 bases and J dropped 3 bases, with 8 bases sitting between them. Looked up from germline, CDR1 is MNHNY and CDR2 is SVGAGI (reference sequence). The CDR3 reads CASSYGTNYEQYF. CDR3 coding DNA: TGTGCCAGCAGTTACGGAACTAACTACGAGCAGTACTTC.

This chain joins TRBV5-6 and TRBJ2-6; a weak D match, TRBD1 (6 bases). The CDR3 runs to 15 residues. CDR1 is SGHDT and CDR2 is YYEEEE in the germline V gene. Trimming cost V 1 base and J 4 bases, with 9 bases left between them. The CDR3 protein is CASSLTGSGANVLTF. The CDR3 nucleotides read TGTGCCAGCAGCTTGACAGGGTCCGGGGCCAACGTCCTGACTTTC.